Each of the 13 T cell receptor beta chains below was sequenced from the same sample in a study of neurological immune-mediated disorders. Using its own MiXCR run on the 5' RACE reads, TCRdb lists one record per CDR3 protein. Of tens of thousands of distinct CDR3 sequences in the sample, about a tenth were seen once. The sequencing sample was made of PBMCs. These TCRs come from a man aged 35 to 55 in good health.

Comments on this clonotype: Given a much more abundant clone one base away, this may be a read error. The CDR3 region has the DNA TGCAGTGGAACAGGGTCCTACTACGAGCAGTACTTC. This codes for CSGTGSYYEQYF. The chain has TRBV20-1 and TRBJ2-7, with TRBD1 as a possible D gene (6 bases). Germline CDR1 reads DFQATT; CDR2 reads SNEGSKA (reference sequence). V was clipped by 7 bases and J by 3 bases, with 13 bases between them. This CDR3 contains 12 residues.

This clonotype was observed at least ten times. The rearrangement uses TRBV12-3 or TRBV12-4 and TRBJ2-1; 7 bases agree with TRBD2. CDR3 length equals 15 residues. V trimming: 4 bases; J trimming: 6 bases; junction bases outside the gene matches: 9. The CDR3 here is CASSYLPTSTNEQFF. DNA for the CDR3: TGTGCCAGCAGTTACCTCCCGACTAGCACCAATGAGCAGTTCTTC.

This clonotype was detected many times. CDR3 DNA sequence: TGCAGCGCCCAGCGGACAGGGGTGAACACTGAAGCTTTCTTT. This sequence encodes CSAQRTGVNTEAFF. The chain carries TRBV29-1 and TRBJ1-1, with 9 bases aligning to TRBD1. The trim removed 7 bases at V and 0 bases at J, leaving 6 bases unmatched. The CDR3 contains 14 residues. Germline loops: CDR1 SQVTM, CDR2 ANQGSEA.

This clonotype was detected many times. J is TRBJ2-7 and V is TRBV5-1; D unresolved. Germline V gene lookup returns CDR1 SGHRS and CDR2 YFSETQ. V shed 0 bases and J shed 6 bases, with 10 bases lying between them. CDR3 length equals 13 residues. This CDR3 reads CASSLGWGSEQYF. DNA for the CDR3: TGCGCCAGCAGCTTGGGATGGGGAAGCGAGCAGTACTTC.

Ten or more counts support this clonotype. This chain joins TRBV7-2 and TRBJ2-7; the match to TRBD2 covers 9 bases. V lost 4 bases, J lost 6 bases, and 10 bases stayed unmatched. CDR3 length: 15 amino acids. CDR1 is SGHTA and CDR2 is FQGNSA in the germline V gene. CDR3 nucleotides: TGTGCCAGCAGCTCTAAGGGACTAGCATTCAGCGAGCAGTACTTC. Translated: CASSSKGLAFSEQYF.

This chain uses TRBV11-2 with TRBJ2-4; 10 bases align to TRBD1. CDR1 SGHAT and CDR2 FQNNGV come from the germline V gene. The CDR3 extends over 15 amino acids. Unmatched junction bases numbered 9, after V lost 4 bases and J lost 9 bases. This chain's CDR3 is CASSSTTGGNIIQYF. Here the CDR3 DNA reads TGTGCCAGCAGCTCGACGACAGGGGGCAATATCATTCAGTACTTC.

This clonotype was seen at least ten times. The J gene is TRBJ2-1, the V gene TRBV5-1; D unclear. Trimming stripped 0 bases from V and 0 bases from J, with 13 bases between. The CDR3 runs to 17 residues. CDR1 is SGHRS, CDR2 YFSETQ, per germline. CDR3 in amino acids: CASSLEAPFGSYNEQFF. CDR3 nucleotides: TGCGCCAGCAGCTTGGAAGCCCCCTTTGGCTCCTACAATGAGCAGTTCTTC. The whole variable domain, remainder taken from reference TRBV5-1 and TRBJ2-1, is KAGVTQTPRYLIKTRGQQVTLSCSPISGHRSVSWYQQTPGQGLQFLFEYFSETQRNKGNFPGRFSGRQFSNSRSEMNVSTLELGDSALYLCASSLEAPFGSYNEQFFGPGTRLTVL.

This clonotype was detected ten times or more. The gene calls are TRBV4-1 and TRBJ2-2; a possible D gene is TRBD1 (6 bases). V lost 0 bases, J lost 5 bases, and 7 bases lay in between. CDR3 length: 14 amino acids. Germline V gene sequence: CDR1 MGHRA, CDR2 YSYEKL. The CDR3 region is CASSQDQGTGELFF. The CDR3 DNA is TGCGCCAGCAGCCAAGATCAGGGGACCGGGGAGCTGTTTTTT.

This clonotype was recorded at least ten times. The rearrangement links TRBV29-1 to TRBJ1-2; possibly TRBD1 for D (6 bases). This CDR3 has 11 amino acids. Trimming removed 3 bases from V and 13 bases from J, with 15 bases in between. Germline loops: CDR1 SQVTM, CDR2 ANQGSEA. CDR3 nucleotide sequence: TGCAGCGTTGAGGGGGGCGAATCCATCACCTTC. This codes for CSVEGGESITF.

At least ten counts were recorded for this clonotype. The J gene is TRBJ2-7, the V gene TRBV27; D is ambiguous. The germline V and J ends were trimmed by 8 bases and 0 bases, with 20 bases remaining between them. Germline V lookup: CDR1 MNHEY, CDR2 SMNVEV (reference sequence). The CDR3 spans 16 residues. In DNA form, the CDR3 reads TGTGCCAGCCGGGTTTATTATCCTGAACGCTCCTACGAGCAGTACTTC. Translating it yields CASRVYYPERSYEQYF.

In its sample, this clonotype was seen many times. V and J are TRBV14 and TRBJ2-2; D is uncertain. This CDR3 spans 13 amino acids. V lost 0 bases and J 7 bases, leaving 6 bases between the germline ends. Germline-derived CDR1 and CDR2 are SGHDN and FVKESK. The chain's CDR3 is CASSQETVGELFF. CDR3 nucleotide sequence: TGTGCCAGCAGCCAAGAGACGGTCGGGGAGCTGTTTTTT.

CDR3 sequence (DNA): TGCAGTGCCCTCCTGGGGGCTAGCGGGAAAAACGAGCAGTACTTC. Translation gives CSALLGASGKNEQYF. The V and J genes are TRBV20-1 and TRBJ2-7; 9 positions match TRBD2. With 6 bases clipped from V and 5 bases from J, the junction kept 14 bases outside the gene matches. This CDR3 has 15 residues. From germline, CDR1 is DFQATT and CDR2 SNEGSKA (reference sequence).

A note on this clonotype: A much larger clonotype is one base distant, so this may be a read error. The gene calls are TRBV5-1 and TRBJ2-1; 13 nucleotides agree with TRBD2. The germline CDR1 and CDR2 sequences are SGHRS and YFSETQ. This CDR3 is built from 22 residues. The junction had 17 bases not matched to a gene; V was cut back by 1 base and J by 1 base. In DNA form, the CDR3 reads TGCGCCAGCAGCTTGCCACCAACGACTAGCGGGGGGAAAGGCCTTTCCTACAATGAGCAGTTCTTC. Protein product: CASSLPPTTSGGKGLSYNEQFF. Combining the CDR3 with reference TRBV5-1 and TRBJ2-1 gives the whole variable domain KAGVTQTPRYLIKTRGQQVTLSCSPISGHRSVSWYQQTPGQGLQFLFEYFSETQRNKGNFPGRFSGRQFSNSRSEMNVSTLELGDSALYLCASSLPPTTSGGKGLSYNEQFFGPGTRLTVL.